The rows below give T cell receptor beta chains drawn from one sample of a study of T cells in Graves' hyperthyroidism and ophthalmopathy. MiXCR, run by TCRdb on the multiplex PCR reads, gives a single entry per CDR3 protein. The data show about 640,000 distinct CDR3 sequences, less than 25% seen once. The sample comprised blood. Receptors were obtained from a man aged 30 to 39 with Graves' ophthalmopathy. CDR3s include the opening cysteine and the closing phenylalanine or tryptophan. The D gene is left open where the match is weak. Rows may omit the clone size; those that give it use once, few, many or a size class.

clone_size	v_call	j_call	d_call	cdr3_aa	cdr3_nt
few	TRBV6-2/TRBV6-3	TRBJ1-2	.	CASTADRRRIGTF	TGTGCCAGCACTGCCGACAGGAGACGGATTGGCACCTTC
.	TRBV2	TRBJ2-7	.	CASKKTRDSYEQYF	TGTGCCAGTAAAAAGACAAGAGACTCCTACGAGCAGTACTTC
few	TRBV7-8	TRBJ2-2	.	CASSFVVHTGELFF	TGTGCCAGCAGCTTCGTGGTCCACACCGGGGAGCTGTTTTTT
.	TRBV27	TRBJ1-5	TRBD1	CASSLSGWGDRNSNQPQHF	TGTGCCAGCAGTTTATCTGGTTGGGGGGACAGGAATAGCAATCAGCCCCAGCATTTT
.	TRBV10-3	TRBJ2-6	.	CAISEGVGEVGANVLTF	TGTGCCATCAGTGAGGGGGTCGGGGAGGTCGGGGCCAACGTCCTGACTTTC
.	TRBV5-6	TRBJ1-2	.	CASSSGTMGSLGGYTF	TGTGCCAGCAGCTCTGGAACGATGGGGAGCCTTGGCGGCTACACCTTC
.	TRBV15	TRBJ1-4	.	CATSRGDLLDEKLFF	TGTGCCACCAGCAGAGGGGACCTGCTGGATGAAAAACTGTTTTTT
once	TRBV19	TRBJ2-7	.	CASSISGRVYEQYF	TGTGCCAGTAGTATATCGGGCAGGGTCTACGAGCAGTACTTC
.	TRBV5-6	TRBJ2-1	.	CASSLRTAGYNEQFF	TGTGCCAGCAGCTTGAGGACCGCGGGATACAATGAGCAGTTCTTC
.	TRBV28	TRBJ2-3	.	CASSWDDGGTDTQYF	TGTGCCAGCAGTTGGGACGATGGGGGCACAGATACGCAGTATTTT
.	TRBV15	TRBJ2-7	.	CATSRDHPGAYEQYF	TGTGCCACCAGCAGAGATCACCCTGGCGCCTACGAGCAGTACTTC
.	TRBV6-1	TRBJ2-7	.	CASSEPGLSNEQYF	TGTGCCAGCAGTGAGCCAGGGCTATCTAACGAGCAGTACTTC
.	TRBV2	TRBJ2-7	.	CASSAGQIYEQYF	TGTGCCAGTAGTGCCGGACAAATCTACGAGCAGTACTTC
many	TRBV11-2	TRBJ2-5	.	CASSRDSVETQYF	TGTGCCAGCAGCCGAGACAGCGTAGAGACCCAGTACTTC
many	TRBV18	TRBJ2-5	.	CASSPFRDEETQYF	TGTGCCAGCTCACCGTTCCGGGACGAAGAGACCCAGTACTTC
many	TRBV6-2/TRBV6-3	TRBJ2-1	TRBD2	CASSQGLADYNEQFF	TGTGCCAGCAGTCAGGGACTAGCGGATTACAATGAGCAGTTCTTC
.	TRBV4-1	TRBJ2-7	.	CASSQETGLLTYEQYF	TGCGCCAGCAGCCAAGAAACGGGACTCTTGACCTACGAGCAGTACTTC
.	TRBV5-1	TRBJ2-1	.	CASSLWQSNNEQFF	TGCGCCAGCAGCTTGTGGCAGAGCAACAATGAGCAGTTCTTC
many	TRBV5-1	TRBJ1-1	.	CASSPRTQKNTEAFF	TGCGCCAGCAGCCCCAGGACACAAAAAAACACTGAAGCTTTCTTT
many	TRBV11-2	TRBJ1-3	TRBD1	CASSYSDREKGNTIYF	TGTGCCAGCAGCTACTCAGACAGGGAAAAAGGAAACACCATATATTTT
.	TRBV5-1	TRBJ2-1	TRBD2	CASSFLGEGHGEQFF	TGCGCCAGCAGCTTCCTCGGGGAGGGGCACGGTGAGCAGTTCTTC
many	TRBV20-1	TRBJ1-1	.	CSAPSDKSTTEAFF	TGCAGTGCTCCTTCGGACAAGTCGACCACTGAAGCTTTCTTT
.	TRBV5-1	TRBJ2-6	.	CASSFPLSGANVLTF	TGCGCCAGCAGCTTTCCTCTCTCTGGGGCCAACGTCCTGACTTTC
few	TRBV5-1	TRBJ2-3	.	CASSLAAAGSTDTQYF	TGCGCCAGCAGCTTGGCCGCGGCAGGGAGTACAGATACGCAGTATTTT
many	TRBV27	TRBJ1-1	.	CASSLFGRDTEAFF	TGTGCCAGCAGTTTATTTGGGCGGGACACCGAAGCTTTCTTT
many	TRBV7-8	TRBJ2-2	TRBD2	CASSSRERVGELFF	TGTGCCAGCAGCTCGCGGGAGAGGGTCGGGGAGCTGTTTTTT
few	TRBV5-1	TRBJ2-7	.	CASSPGKDREQYF	TGCGCCAGCAGCCCTGGCAAAGATCGGGAGCAGTACTTC
.	TRBV28	TRBJ1-4	.	CASLTPTNEKLFF	TGTGCCAGCCTGACACCAACTAATGAAAAACTGTTTTTT
.	TRBV2	TRBJ2-2	.	CASSYSRDLNTGELFF	TGTGCCAGCAGTTACTCGAGGGACTTGAACACCGGGGAGCTGTTTTTT
many	TRBV5-1	TRBJ2-3	TRBD1	CASSGGTGGTDTQYF	TGTGCCAGCAGCGGTGGGACAGGAGGCACAGATACGCAGTATTTT
many	TRBV13	TRBJ1-4	.	CASSRLGESEKLFF	TGTGCCAGCAGCAGACTCGGGGAAAGCGAAAAACTGTTTTTT
few	TRBV20-1	TRBJ1-2	TRBD1	CSARSRDRTNYGYTF	TGCAGTGCTAGGTCAAGGGACAGGACTAACTATGGCTACACCTTC
.	TRBV7-9	TRBJ2-5	.	CASSWGVGGKETQYF	TGTGCCAGCAGCTGGGGTGTCGGGGGCAAAGAGACCCAGTACTTC
many	TRBV4-1	TRBJ2-5	.	CASSQDRVETQYF	TGCGCCAGCAGCCAAGACAGGGTGGAGACCCAGTACTTC
few	TRBV3-1	TRBJ2-7	.	CASSRGTSEQYF	TGTGCCAGCAGCCGCGGGACATCCGAGCAGTACTTC
.	TRBV30	TRBJ2-1	TRBD2	CAWSAPGLAGVGFSYNEQFF	TGTGCCTGGTCAGCACCGGGACTAGCGGGAGTAGGGTTTTCCTACAATGAGCAGTTCTTC
few	TRBV29-1	TRBJ2-1	TRBD2	CSALAGVEEQFF	TGCAGCGCGCTAGCGGGAGTAGAAGAGCAGTTCTTC
.	TRBV7-2	TRBJ2-7	.	CASSLVLTDVGQYF	TGTGCCAGCAGCTTAGTCTTGACAGACGTAGGGCAGTACTTC
few	TRBV20-1	TRBJ1-4	.	CSAPHLSGKLFF	TGCAGTGCGCCACACCTCAGTGGAAAACTGTTTTTT
.	TRBV12-3/TRBV12-4	TRBJ2-1	.	CASSPVSRSSYNEQFF	TGTGCCAGCAGTCCCGTTAGCAGGAGCTCCTACAATGAGCAGTTCTTC
few	TRBV13	TRBJ2-2	TRBD2	CASSLAAGGPGELFF	TGTGCCAGCAGCTTAGCGGCGGGAGGGCCCGGGGAGCTGTTTTTT
many	TRBV2	TRBJ2-7	TRBD1	CASSGDRGSYEQYF	TGTGCCAGCAGTGGTGACAGGGGATCCTACGAGCAGTACTTC
.	TRBV29-1	TRBJ2-6	TRBD1	CSAWTGINSGANVLTF	TGCAGCGCTTGGACAGGGATAAACTCTGGGGCCAACGTCCTGACTTTC
few	TRBV30	TRBJ1-5	.	CAWSPRSNQPQHF	TGTGCCTGGAGTCCCAGGAGCAATCAGCCCCAGCATTTT
many	TRBV20-1	TRBJ2-7	TRBD1	CSANSDRGLYEQYF	TGCAGTGCTAACTCGGACAGGGGGCTCTACGAGCAGTACTTC
many	TRBV5-1	TRBJ2-7	TRBD1	CASSFLPGGSSTSEQYF	TGCGCCAGCAGCTTCCTCCCAGGGGGTTCTTCGACAAGTGAGCAGTACTTC
many	TRBV12-3/TRBV12-4	TRBJ2-1	TRBD2	CASRSLAGGSNEQFF	TGTGCCAGCAGATCACTAGCGGGAGGGTCCAATGAGCAGTTCTTC
few	TRBV29-1	TRBJ2-1	.	CGGGGTSSYNEQFF	TGCGGAGGAGGGGGAACTAGCTCCTACAATGAGCAGTTCTTC
many	TRBV11-3	TRBJ2-3	.	CASSSTSGTGTDTQYF	TGTGCCAGCAGCTCAACTAGCGGGACAGGGACAGATACGCAGTATTTT
.	TRBV19	TRBJ2-6	TRBD1	CASSRQGSSGANVLTF	TGTGCCAGTAGCAGACAGGGAAGCTCTGGGGCCAACGTCCTGACTTTC
.	TRBV2	TRBJ1-2	.	CASSTAMTSGYTF	TGTGCCAGCAGCACAGCTATGACTTCTGGCTACACCTTC
many	TRBV7-8	TRBJ2-2	.	CASTPAMGTNTGELFF	TGTGCCAGCACACCCGCTATGGGGACCAACACCGGGGAGCTGTTTTTT
many	TRBV5-1	TRBJ2-3	TRBD2	CASSSGLAGTDTQYF	TGCGCCAGCAGCTCGGGACTAGCGGGAACAGATACGCAGTATTTT